The sequence of this T cell receptor beta chain was determined in a study of radiotherapy plus CTLA-4 blockade in lung cancer. Only a few counts were recorded for this clone. Method: immunoSEQ multiplex PCR; TCRdb's copy keeps in-frame clones and lacks some. The sample lists fewer than 150,000 clones, roughly 74% occurring once. Lung cancer patients with chemo-refractory metastatic non-small-cell disease were given focal radiation plus CTLA-4 blockade with ipilimumab. The CDR3 totals 14 residues. The germline CDR1 and CDR2 sequences are SNHLY and FYNNEI. Unmatched junction bases numbered 11, after V lost 6 bases and J lost 11 bases.

This TCR was recovered from a human donor with non-small cell lung cancer who had a partial response to radiotherapy plus ipilimumab. This chain joins TRBV2 and TRBJ1-4; 8 positions match TRBD1. The sample consisted of peripheral blood, taken from a patient treated with radiotherapy plus ipilimumab. The CDR3 region has the DNA TGTGCCAGCAGGAAGGGACAGGCAATGAGGAAACTGTTTTTT. This codes for CASRKGQAMRKLFF.